This is a list of T cell receptor beta chains from one sample in a study of T cell responses to AZD1222 COVID-19 vaccine. The repertoire was sequenced with immunoSEQ multiplex PCR; TCRdb's copy has only in-frame clones and lacks some. The sample has some 170,000 clones, roughly nine tenths seen once. The material sequenced was peripheral blood, taken 28 days after the second AZD1222 dose. Source of these receptors: an adult who received the AZD1222 COVID-19 vaccine. The CDR3 runs from the conserved cysteine through the conserved F or W.

V: TRBV7-3; J: TRBJ2-3; CDR3: CASRLRVCKRGITSTDTQYF
V: TRBV28; J: TRBJ1-1; CDR3: CASSPEQGVVTEAFF
V: TRBV30; J: TRBJ1-2; CDR3: CAWSVRTGAGYTF
V: TRBV5-4; J: TRBJ2-3; CDR3: CASSTYGGSTDTQYF
V: TRBV9; J: TRBJ1-1; CDR3: CASSADSQMNTEAFF
V: TRBV7-2; J: TRBJ2-1; CDR3: CASSRGRRSSYNEQFF
V: TRBV4-2; J: TRBJ2-3; CDR3: CASSQPPGGGSSTDTQYF
V: TRBV4-2; J: TRBJ2-7; CDR3: CASSPGQFYEQYF
V: TRBV3-1/TRBV3-2; J: TRBJ2-3; CDR3: CASSPLTYLGGLDTQYF
V: TRBV6-5; J: TRBJ1-2; CDR3: CASSYNPVLTGDGYTF
V: TRBV19; J: TRBJ1-2; CDR3: CASTPGLGGYTF
V: TRBV15; J: TRBJ1-5; CDR3: CATSRDPGGNQPQHF
V: TRBV5-1; J: TRBJ1-4; CDR3: CASSLRPGVDEKLFF
V: TRBV4-1; J: TRBJ1-4; CDR3: CASSQPTFAGNEKLFF
V: TRBV4-2; J: TRBJ2-7; CDR3: CASSQGASGGLVGEQYF
V: TRBV19; J: TRBJ1-6; CDR3: CASSMSGKFSPLHF
V: TRBV6-6; J: TRBJ2-6; CDR3: CASSEKRAGANVLTF
V: TRBV4-2; J: TRBJ1-1; CDR3: CASSPQGGTEAFF
V: TRBV6-1; J: TRBJ1-2; CDR3: CASSEVGPFRGYTF
V: TRBV7-8; J: TRBJ1-2; CDR3: CASSLAGARGQRYGYTF
V: TRBV9; J: TRBJ1-3; CDR3: CASSDSGQLSGNTIYF
V: TRBV5-6; J: TRBJ1-2; CDR3: CASSLGGGGSLFGYTF
V: TRBV5-4; J: TRBJ2-1; CDR3: CASSLDTGGRFF
V: TRBV9; J: TRBJ1-2; CDR3: CASSLGTRPVGYTF
V: TRBV15; J: TRBJ1-2; CDR3: CATSRALYGYTF
V: TRBV7-8; J: TRBJ1-1; CDR3: CASSLMGSGTEAFF
V: TRBV7-2; J: TRBJ2-7; CDR3: CASSLESVAGWTYEQYF
V: TRBV5-4; J: TRBJ2-2; CDR3: CASSLAALNTGELFF
V: TRBV18; J: TRBJ1-3; CDR3: CASSPGAYTLGNTIYF
V: TRBV9; J: TRBJ2-3; CDR3: CASSVGGGDNTDTQYF
V: TRBV6-1; J: TRBJ1-1; CDR3: CASSEGFMDTEAFF
V: TRBV19; J: TRBJ1-2; CDR3: CASSIGGRDGYTF
V: TRBV7-3; J: TRBJ1-1; CDR3: CASRRRENTEAFF
V: TRBV3-1/TRBV3-2; J: TRBJ1-1; CDR3: CASSRKGTVEAFF
V: TRBV30; J: TRBJ1-5; CDR3: CAWRSATPGQGRGQPQHF
V: TRBV27; J: TRBJ1-2; CDR3: CASSAWDRGLGGYTF
V: TRBV12-3/TRBV12-4; J: TRBJ1-1; CDR3: CASRTGPEAFF
V: TRBV3-1/TRBV3-2; J: TRBJ1-1; CDR3: CASSWKMNTEAFF
V: TRBV10-3; J: TRBJ1-2; CDR3: CAISESAGVYGYTF
V: TRBV9; J: TRBJ1-5; CDR3: CASSVGPSREPQHF
V: TRBV6-1; J: TRBJ1-5; CDR3: CASSEARGSNQPQHF
V: TRBV2; J: TRBJ2-5; CDR3: CASKRSGLAKETQYF
V: TRBV5-1; J: TRBJ2-5; CDR3: CASSLRGEPQETQYF
V: TRBV5-1; J: TRBJ1-2; CDR3: CASSFELQQTGYTF
V: TRBV3-1/TRBV3-2; J: TRBJ1-1; CDR3: CASSQGAGAETEAFF
V: TRBV4-2; J: TRBJ2-7; CDR3: CASSPSGAGYEQYF
V: TRBV5-1; J: TRBJ1-5; CDR3: CASSPSTGSQPQHF
V: TRBV5-6; J: TRBJ2-2; CDR3: CASSRRQGNTGELFF
V: TRBV6-6; J: TRBJ1-3; CDR3: CASSRQERFSGNTIYF
V: TRBV10-3; J: TRBJ1-3; CDR3: CAISGTATWNTIYF
V: TRBV2; J: TRBJ1-6; CDR3: CASRYVTGELHF